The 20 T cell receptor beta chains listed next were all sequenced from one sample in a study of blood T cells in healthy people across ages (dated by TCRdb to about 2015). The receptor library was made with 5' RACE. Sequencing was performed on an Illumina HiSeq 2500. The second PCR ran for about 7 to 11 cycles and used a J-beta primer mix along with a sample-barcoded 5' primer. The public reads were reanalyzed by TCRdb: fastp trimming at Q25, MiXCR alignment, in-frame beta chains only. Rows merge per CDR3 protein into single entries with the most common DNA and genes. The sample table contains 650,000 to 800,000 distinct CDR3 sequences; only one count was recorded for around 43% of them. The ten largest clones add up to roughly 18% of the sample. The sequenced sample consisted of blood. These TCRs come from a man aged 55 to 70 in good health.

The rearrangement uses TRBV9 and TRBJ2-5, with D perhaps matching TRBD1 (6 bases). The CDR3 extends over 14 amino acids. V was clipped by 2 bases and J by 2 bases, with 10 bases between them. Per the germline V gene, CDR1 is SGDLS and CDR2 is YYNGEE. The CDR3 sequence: CASSVSGEQETQYF. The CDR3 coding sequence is TGTGCCAGCAGCGTCTCAGGGGAACAAGAGACCCAGTACTTC.

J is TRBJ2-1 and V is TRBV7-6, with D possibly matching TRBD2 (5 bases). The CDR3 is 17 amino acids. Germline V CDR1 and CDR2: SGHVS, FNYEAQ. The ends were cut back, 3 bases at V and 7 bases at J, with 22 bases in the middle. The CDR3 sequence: CASSLAGVAPGRNEQFF. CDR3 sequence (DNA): TGTGCCAGCAGCTTGGCCGGGGTAGCGCCGGGTCGGAATGAGCAGTTCTTC.

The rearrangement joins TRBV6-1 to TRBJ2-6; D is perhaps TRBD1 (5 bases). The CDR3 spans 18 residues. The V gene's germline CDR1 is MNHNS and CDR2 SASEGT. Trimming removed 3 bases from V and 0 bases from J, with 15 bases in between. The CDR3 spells CASSDTQGQISGANVLTF. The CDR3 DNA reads TGTGCCAGCAGTGATACTCAGGGTCAGATCTCTGGGGCCAACGTCCTGACTTTC.

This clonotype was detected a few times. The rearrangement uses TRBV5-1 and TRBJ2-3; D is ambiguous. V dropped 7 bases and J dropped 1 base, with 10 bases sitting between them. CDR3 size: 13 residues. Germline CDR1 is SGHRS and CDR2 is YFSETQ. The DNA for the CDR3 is TGCGCCAGCGCGACTTCAGGCACAGATACGCAGTATTTT. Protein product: CASATSGTDTQYF.

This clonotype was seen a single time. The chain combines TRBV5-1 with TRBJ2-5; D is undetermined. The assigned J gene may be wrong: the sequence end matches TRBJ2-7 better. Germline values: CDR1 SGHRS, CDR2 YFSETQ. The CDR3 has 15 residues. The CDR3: CASSLGTGLAYEQYF. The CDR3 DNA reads TGCGCCAGCAGCTTGGGCACGGGCCTGGCTTACGAGCAGTACTTC.

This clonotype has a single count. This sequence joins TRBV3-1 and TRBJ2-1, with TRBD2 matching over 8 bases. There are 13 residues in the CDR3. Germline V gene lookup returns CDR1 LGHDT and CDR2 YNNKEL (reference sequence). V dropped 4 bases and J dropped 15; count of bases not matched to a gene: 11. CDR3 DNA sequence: TGTGCCAGCAGCCCCCGAACGGGGGGGCCCCCGTTCTTC. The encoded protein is CASSPRTGGPPFF.

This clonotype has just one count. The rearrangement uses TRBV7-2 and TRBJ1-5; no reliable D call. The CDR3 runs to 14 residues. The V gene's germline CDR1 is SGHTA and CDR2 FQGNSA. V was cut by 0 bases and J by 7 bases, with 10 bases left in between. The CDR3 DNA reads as TGTGCCAGCAGCTTAGCCGGGGATGGCCAGCCCCAGCATTTT. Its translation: CASSLAGDGQPQHF.

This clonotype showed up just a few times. The CDR3 DNA is TGTGCCAGCAGCTCGTGGACAGGGGGCATCTCCTACAATGAGCAGTTCTTC. Protein sequence: CASSSWTGGISYNEQFF. V and J are TRBV7-9 and TRBJ2-1; TRBD1 matches at 11 bases. CDR3 size: 17 residues. With V trimmed by 4 bases and J by 0 bases, 5 bases remained unmatched. Germline CDR1 reads SEHNR; CDR2 reads FQNEAQ (reference sequence). The whole variable domain, remainder taken from reference TRBV7-9 and TRBJ2-1, is DTGVSQNPRHKITKRGQNVTFRCDPISEHNRLYWYRQTLGQGPEFLTYFQNEAQLEKSRLLSDRFSAERPKGSFSTLEIQRTEQGDSAMYLCASSSWTGGISYNEQFFGPGTRLTVL.

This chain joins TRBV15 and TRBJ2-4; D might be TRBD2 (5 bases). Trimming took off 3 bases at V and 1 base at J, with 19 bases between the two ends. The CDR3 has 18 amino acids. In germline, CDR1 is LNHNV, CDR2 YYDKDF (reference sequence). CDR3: CATSSERRSLEAKNIQYF. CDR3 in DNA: TGTGCCACCAGCAGCGAAAGGAGGTCCCTCGAGGCCAAAAACATTCAGTACTTC.

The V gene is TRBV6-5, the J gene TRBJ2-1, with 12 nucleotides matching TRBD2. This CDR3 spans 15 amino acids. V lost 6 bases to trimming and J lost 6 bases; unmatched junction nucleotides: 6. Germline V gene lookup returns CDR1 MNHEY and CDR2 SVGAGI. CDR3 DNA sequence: TGTGCCAGCAGACAGGGACTAGCGGGTAGCAATGAGCAGTTCTTC. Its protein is CASRQGLAGSNEQFF.

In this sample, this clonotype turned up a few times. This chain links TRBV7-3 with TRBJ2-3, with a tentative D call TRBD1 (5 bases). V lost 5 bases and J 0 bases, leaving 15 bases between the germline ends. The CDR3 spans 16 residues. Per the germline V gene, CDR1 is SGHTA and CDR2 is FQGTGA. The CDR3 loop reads CASSPTPAGSTDTQYF. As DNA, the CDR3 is TGTGCCAGCAGCCCCACCCCGGCAGGGAGCACAGATACGCAGTATTTT.

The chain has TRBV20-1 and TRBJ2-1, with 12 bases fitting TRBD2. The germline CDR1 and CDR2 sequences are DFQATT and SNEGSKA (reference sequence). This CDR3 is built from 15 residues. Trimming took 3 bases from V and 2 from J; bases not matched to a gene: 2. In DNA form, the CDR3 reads TGCAGTGCTAGGGGACTAGCGGGTACCTACAATGAGCAGTTCTTC. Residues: CSARGLAGTYNEQFF.

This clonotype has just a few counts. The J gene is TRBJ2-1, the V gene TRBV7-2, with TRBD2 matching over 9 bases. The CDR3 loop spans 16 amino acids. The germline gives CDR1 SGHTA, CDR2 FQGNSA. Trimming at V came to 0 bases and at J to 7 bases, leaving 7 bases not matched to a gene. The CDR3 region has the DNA TGTGCCAGCAGCTTAGCCGGCGGGGGGGCCTTGAATGAGCAGTTCTTC. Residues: CASSLAGGGALNEQFF.

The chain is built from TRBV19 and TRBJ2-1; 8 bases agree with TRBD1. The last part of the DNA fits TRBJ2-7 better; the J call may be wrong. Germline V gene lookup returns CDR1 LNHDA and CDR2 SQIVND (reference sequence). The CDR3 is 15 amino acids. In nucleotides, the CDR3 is TGTGCCAGTAGTATAGCTCCAGGGGGCTACAATGAGCAGTACTTC. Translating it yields CASSIAPGGYNEQYF.

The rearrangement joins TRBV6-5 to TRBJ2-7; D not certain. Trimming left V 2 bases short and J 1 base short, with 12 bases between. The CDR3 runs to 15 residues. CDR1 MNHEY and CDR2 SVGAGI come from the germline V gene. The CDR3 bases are TGTGCCAGCAGTTACAGCGCCGGTGGGTCCTACGAGCAGTACTTC. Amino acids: CASSYSAGGSYEQYF.

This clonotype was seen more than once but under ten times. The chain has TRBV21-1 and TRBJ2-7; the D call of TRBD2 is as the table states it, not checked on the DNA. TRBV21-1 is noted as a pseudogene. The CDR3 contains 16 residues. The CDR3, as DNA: TGTGCCAGCCGGATCGTATGTAGCCCGGTAAGCTACGAGCAGTACTTC. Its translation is CASRIVCSPVSYEQYF.

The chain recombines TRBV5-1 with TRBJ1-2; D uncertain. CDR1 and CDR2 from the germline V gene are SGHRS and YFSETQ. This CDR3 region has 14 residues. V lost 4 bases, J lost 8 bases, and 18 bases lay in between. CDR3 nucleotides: TGCGCCAGCAGCCGGGAGGTTACGGCCAGCGGCTACACCTTC. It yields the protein CASSREVTASGYTF.

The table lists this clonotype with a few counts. The CDR3 DNA follows: TGTGCCAGCAGTTACGGCGCAATAGATACGCAGTATTTT. As protein: CASSYGAIDTQYF. J is TRBJ2-3 and V is TRBV6-5; D not certain. The CDR3 contains 13 residues. Germline values: CDR1 MNHEY, CDR2 SVGAGI. Trimming took off 2 bases at V and 5 bases at J, with 8 bases between the two ends.

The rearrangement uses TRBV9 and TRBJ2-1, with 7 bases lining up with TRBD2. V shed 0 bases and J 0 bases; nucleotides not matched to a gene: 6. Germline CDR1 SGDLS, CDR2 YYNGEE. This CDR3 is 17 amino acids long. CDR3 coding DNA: TGTGCCAGCAGCGTAGGTTCGGGGGGAAGCTCCTACAATGAGCAGTTCTTC. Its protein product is CASSVGSGGSSYNEQFF.

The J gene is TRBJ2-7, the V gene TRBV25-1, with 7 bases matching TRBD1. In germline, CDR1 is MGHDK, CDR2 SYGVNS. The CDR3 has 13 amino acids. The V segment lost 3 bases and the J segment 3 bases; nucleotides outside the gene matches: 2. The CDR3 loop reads CASSEWDSYEQYF. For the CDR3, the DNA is TGTGCCAGCAGTGAGTGGGACAGCTACGAGCAGTACTTC.